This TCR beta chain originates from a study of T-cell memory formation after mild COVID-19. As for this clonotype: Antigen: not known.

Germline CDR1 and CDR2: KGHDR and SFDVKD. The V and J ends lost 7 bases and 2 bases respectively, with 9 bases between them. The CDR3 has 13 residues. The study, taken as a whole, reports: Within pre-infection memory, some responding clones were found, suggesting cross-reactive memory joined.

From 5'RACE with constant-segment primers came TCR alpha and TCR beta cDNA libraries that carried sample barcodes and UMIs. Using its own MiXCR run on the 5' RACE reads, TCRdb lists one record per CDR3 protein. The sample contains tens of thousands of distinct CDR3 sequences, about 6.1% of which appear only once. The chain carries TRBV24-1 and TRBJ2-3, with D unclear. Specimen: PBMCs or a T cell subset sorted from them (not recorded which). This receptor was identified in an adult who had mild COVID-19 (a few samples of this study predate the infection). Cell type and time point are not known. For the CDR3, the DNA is TGTGCCACCAGAAAGGGTTACACAGATACGCAGTATTTT. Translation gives CATRKGYTDTQYF.